The sample holds many counts of the clone carrying this T cell receptor beta chain. Its antigen is as yet unknown. Unique molecular identifiers were added to individual cDNA molecules. TCRdb re-called the 5' RACE reads with MiXCR, one entry per CDR3 protein. The table lists tens of thousands of distinct CDR3 sequences, under 5% of them singletons, with approximately 9.1% in the top ten. These data are taken from a study of early T cells in non-severe SARS-CoV-2 infection. Study-wide background: Alpha and beta chains were unpaired, from unsorted whole-blood bulk RNA.

Study-level points and caveats: Matching with VDJdb favored anti-spike CD8 responses (missing private and CD4 specificities).

V dropped 6 bases and J dropped 1 base, with 31 bases sitting between them. The CDR3 runs to 21 residues. Material: whole blood. This sequence was found in an adult who was a healthcare worker with PCR-confirmed SARS-CoV-2 infection or an uninfected control (not recorded which). This chain uses TRBV12-3 or TRBV12-4 with TRBJ2-1; D is perhaps TRBD1 (6 bases). CDR3 residues: CASRKHQTGTTLGTSYNEQFF. The CDR3 DNA reads as TGTGCCAGCAGAAAACACCAAACCGGGACCACCCTAGGGACATCCTACAATGAGCAGTTCTTC.